This is a list of T cell receptor beta chains from one sample in a study of T cell changes during pregnancy in multiple sclerosis. Measured with immunoSEQ multiplex PCR; TCRdb has only the in-frame clones, and not every one. The data hold about 56,000 clones, with about 89% observed a single time. The source was peripheral blood, collected after pregnancy. The receptors come from a female donor with multiple sclerosis, enrolled in a pregnancy study. Each CDR3 is given without its conserved first and last residue.

11 | TRBV5-5 | ASSLRGRFFYT
11 | TRBV7-9 | ASSSRTGTEQY
13 | TRBV12-5 | ASGPGQGSDGELF
11 | TRBV11-2 | ASSFTGVTEAF
15 | TRBV7-6 | ASSLWTSGGSYNEQF
14 | TRBV4-2 | ASSQLLAGGQDEQY
9 | TRBV10-1 | ASGTDTEAF
14 | TRBV18 | ASSPEGGGAYNTQY
11 | TRBV6-1 | ASRKGQGDGYT
12 | TRBV10-1 | ASSEQGVGNEQF
12 | TRBV27 | ASSLLGQASTQY
12 | TRBV19 | ASSIWRINQPQH
13 | TRBV5-1 | ASSVAGGYTDTQY
13 | TRBV15 | ATSRQGAAGNTIY
9 | TRBV29-1 | SADTNTEAF
13 | TRBV6-1 | ASRAAGLLTGELF